This T cell receptor (beta chain) is from a study of blood T cell repertoires in COVID-19. About the research overall: COVID-19 samples, acute and convalescent, were from the United States, Italy and Spain.

As handled by the study authors: Amplification with reference gene primers provided the estimates of nucleated cell counts. Sequencing used immunoSEQ multiplex PCR; TCRdb keeps in-frame clones, though not all of them. V, J and clone size are taken as reported in that table, and D and trimming were inferred from the DNA itself. The sample holds under 75,000 clones, 65% to 90% seen once. The germline V gene has CDR1 MNHEY and CDR2 SMNVEV (reference sequence). CDR3 length equals 13 residues. Trimming took 6 bases from V and 7 from J; bases not matched to a gene: 8. This sequence joins TRBV27 and TRBJ1-1; TRBD1 matches 7 bases. The source of this sequence is an elderly woman with active or convalescent COVID-19. The source material was peripheral blood. The CDR3, as DNA: TGTGCCAGCAGCACCCGGGACAGTTATGAAGCTTTCTTT. It codes for CASSTRDSYEAFF.